The next 30 T cell receptor beta chains were all read from a single sample in a study of cytomegalovirus exposure and HLA in healthy donors. Researchers ran the PCR with 60 Vbeta and 13 Jbeta primers. Repertoires were generated with immunoSEQ multiplex PCR, while TCRdb's copy carries only in-frame clones and drops some. The sample shows under 200,000 clones, around 84% of them seen only once. The source material was PBMCs. These receptors came from a woman aged 40 to 50 in good health and CMV-seronegative.

The rearrangement links TRBV6-6 to TRBJ2-5; no firm D call. This CDR3 spans 11 amino acids. The germline V gene has CDR1 MNHNY and CDR2 SVGAGI (reference sequence). Trimming left V 4 bases short and J 5 bases short, with 5 bases between. The CDR3 coding sequence is TGTGCCAGCAGTTCCGGGGAGACCCAGTACTTC. This sequence encodes CASSSGETQYF.

The gene calls are TRBV29-1 and TRBJ1-1; no definite D call. Germline V gene lookup returns CDR1 SQVTM and CDR2 ANQGSEA. This CDR3 is 11 amino acids long. Trimming took 7 bases from V and 3 from J, leaving 9 bases between them. CDR3 amino acids: CSGTQYTEAFF. Written as DNA, the CDR3 is TGCAGCGGGACTCAATACACTGAAGCTTTCTTT.

This sequence joins TRBV25-1 and TRBJ2-2; D remains ambiguous. V was clipped by 8 bases and J by 1 base, with 5 bases between them. The CDR3 runs 12 residues. Germline values: CDR1 MGHDK, CDR2 SYGVNS. The CDR3 loop is CASEKNTGELFF. CDR3 in DNA: TGTGCCAGCGAGAAGAACACCGGGGAGCTGTTTTTT.

The chain links TRBV7-7 to TRBJ2-7; the D gene is possibly TRBD2 (5 bases). There are 13 residues in the CDR3. V was cut by 4 bases and J by 6 bases, with 13 bases left in between. The germline gives CDR1 SSHAT, CDR2 FNYEAQ (reference sequence). CDR3 nucleotides: TGTGCCAGCAGCTCGAACGAGGGTCTCGAGCAGTACTTC. This translates into CASSSNEGLEQYF.

The chain has TRBV6-5 and TRBJ1-3; the D gene is possibly TRBD1 (6 bases). In germline, CDR1 is MNHEY, CDR2 SVGAGI. The CDR3 covers 14 residues. Trimming took 6 bases from V and 1 from J, leaving 10 bases between them. CDR3 sequence reads: CASSLGGSGNTIYF. The CDR3 bases are TGTGCCAGCAGCCTAGGGGGTTCTGGAAACACCATATATTTT.

A few counts support this clone. V usage is TRBV6-5 and J usage is TRBJ2-6; D not certain. The V gene lost 5 bases and the J gene lost 0 bases, with 8 bases spanning the gap. CDR1 and CDR2 (germline): MNHEY, SVGAGI. The CDR3 loop spans 15 amino acids. CDR3 loop: CASSPRPSGANVLTF. CDR3 bases: TGTGCCAGCAGTCCCCGTCCCTCTGGGGCCAACGTCCTGACTTTC.

The genes are TRBV7-9 and TRBJ1-1; 8 bases agree with TRBD1. The trim removed 1 base at V and 3 bases at J, leaving 1 base unmatched. The V gene's germline CDR1 is SEHNR and CDR2 FQNEAQ (reference sequence). The CDR3 covers 14 residues. This CDR3 reads CASSLDRGDTEAFF. The CDR3 DNA sequence: TGTGCCAGCAGCTTAGACAGGGGGGACACTGAAGCTTTCTTT.

This chain joins TRBV10-1 and TRBJ1-1, with TRBD1 matching 7 bases. CDR1 and CDR2 (germline): WNHNN, SYGVQD (reference sequence). CDR3 length: 14 amino acids. Trimming removed 3 bases from V and 4 bases from J; junction bases left unmatched: 5. Written as DNA, the CDR3 is TGCGCCAGCAGTGAAACTCAGGGGGGCACTGAAGCTTTCTTT. Translated, it gives CASSETQGGTEAFF.

The chain recombines TRBV5-1 with TRBJ1-2; D not certain. V was cut by 0 bases and J by 5 bases, with 17 bases left in between. The CDR3 consists of 16 residues. CDR1 SGHRS and CDR2 YFSETQ come from the germline V gene. CDR3 sequence: CASSLDVRPLSYGYTF. The DNA of the CDR3 is TGCGCCAGCAGCTTGGACGTCCGACCACTATCTTATGGCTACACCTTC.

The V and J genes are TRBV10-2 and TRBJ1-5, with a tentative D call TRBD1 (5 bases). This CDR3 spans 14 amino acids. V shed 3 bases and J shed 1 base, with 7 bases lying between them. The V gene's germline CDR1 is WSHSY and CDR2 SAAADI. The CDR3 region is CASSDTGSNQPQHF. In DNA, the CDR3 is TGCGCCAGCAGTGACACAGGCAGCAATCAGCCCCAGCATTTT.

This clone was counted between two and nine times. J is TRBJ1-2 and V is TRBV7-9, with 10 bases aligning to TRBD1. V shed 4 bases and J 3 bases; nucleotides not matched to a gene: 8. This CDR3 has 16 residues. CDR1 and CDR2 (germline): SEHNR, FQNEAQ (reference sequence). The DNA for the CDR3 is TGTGCCAGCAGCTCATTCCGGGACAGGGGCGACTATGGCTACACCTTC. Its translation: CASSSFRDRGDYGYTF.

This clone has a single count. The V call is TRBV5-6, the J call TRBJ2-1; 10 positions match TRBD1. The CDR3 consists of 16 residues. The J segment lost 8 bases and the V segment lost 1 base, leaving 9 bases of the junction unmatched. Germline V gives CDR1 SGHDT, CDR2 YYEEEE. CDR3 loop: CASSLFGTGVSDEQFF. CDR3 DNA sequence: TGTGCCAGCAGCTTGTTCGGGACAGGGGTTTCGGATGAGCAGTTCTTC.

The chain recombines TRBV5-1 with TRBJ2-7; D ambiguous. Trimming took off 0 bases at V and 4 bases at J, with 11 bases between the two ends. The CDR3 sequence is 14 residues long. Germline CDR1 and CDR2: SGHRS and YFSETQ. The CDR3 loop is CASSLASGKYEQYF. The CDR3 DNA reads as TGCGCCAGCAGCTTGGCCTCAGGTAAATACGAGCAGTACTTC.

This clone has a single count. The rearrangement joins TRBV6-6 to TRBJ2-7; 7 positions agree with TRBD1. Unmatched junction bases numbered 10, after V lost 6 bases and J lost 2 bases. Germline V gives CDR1 MNHNY, CDR2 SVGAGI (reference sequence). This CDR3 region has 15 residues. This CDR3 reads CASRAPGDSPYEQYF. The DNA for the CDR3 is TGTGCCAGCAGAGCCCCCGGGGACAGCCCCTACGAGCAGTACTTC.

J is TRBJ2-3 and V is TRBV5-1, with 9 bases identical to TRBD1. There are 15 residues in the CDR3. The V gene end was trimmed by 4 bases and the J gene end by 4 bases; junction bases not matched to a gene: 7. Per the germline V gene, CDR1 is SGHRS and CDR2 is YFSETQ. CDR3 protein: CASSPGQGGADTQYF. The CDR3 DNA reads as TGCGCCAGCAGCCCGGGACAGGGAGGGGCAGATACGCAGTATTTT.

The chain combines TRBV7-2 with TRBJ1-2, with D possibly matching TRBD1 (5 bases). Germline values: CDR1 SGHTA, CDR2 FQGNSA. With 2 bases removed from V and 0 bases from J, the gap between germline ends came to 10 bases. The CDR3 contains 15 residues. The CDR3 DNA sequence: TGTGCCAGCAGCTTATCGACAGCGACTAACTATGGCTACACCTTC. It encodes CASSLSTATNYGYTF.

The rearrangement links TRBV4-1 to TRBJ1-4, with D possibly being TRBD1 (6 bases). CDR1 and CDR2 from the germline V gene are MGHRA and YSYEKL. This CDR3 spans 15 amino acids. Trimming stripped 8 bases from V and 0 bases from J, with 13 bases between. DNA of the CDR3: TGCGCCAGCTATTCGTACAGGGCAACTAATGAAAAACTGTTTTTT. Its translation: CASYSYRATNEKLFF.

The rearrangement joins TRBV21-1 to TRBJ1-2; TRBD1, as called in the table, went unchecked against the DNA. TRBV21-1 counts as a pseudogene. The CDR3 totals 10 residues. This CDR3 is CASSGGIYTF. As DNA, the CDR3 is TGTGCCAGTTCAGGGGGCATCTACACCTTC.

This clone was detected only a few times. This rearrangement joins TRBV2 to TRBJ1-1, with 7 positions matching TRBD1. The CDR3 contains 11 residues. The germline CDR1 and CDR2 sequences are SNHLY and FYNNEI. Trimming at V came to 10 bases and at J to 4 bases, leaving 3 bases not matched to a gene. CDR3 region: CAMTGSTEAFF. The DNA for the CDR3 is TGTGCCATGACAGGGAGCACTGAAGCTTTCTTT.

This chain links TRBV7-8 with TRBJ2-2, with 9 positions matching TRBD2. The CDR3 extends over 16 amino acids. The germline CDR1 and CDR2 sequences are SGHVS and FQNEAQ. J gave up 7 bases and V 7 bases, and 13 bases lay outside the gene matches. The CDR3 sequence is CASTAVSGGNGGELFF. The CDR3 bases are TGTGCCAGCACCGCGGTTAGCGGGGGAAACGGCGGGGAGCTGTTTTTT.

The rearrangement links TRBV21-1 to TRBJ1-3; TRBD1, the table's D call, was not compared with the DNA. TRBV21-1 is labeled a pseudogene. The CDR3 spans 15 residues. The CDR3 sequence is CASSGQGWGANTIYF. In nucleotides, the CDR3 is TGTGCCAGCAGCGGGCAGGGATGGGGCGCAAACACCATATATTTT.

J is TRBJ1-3 and V is TRBV6-5; D call uncertain. The CDR3 extends over 16 amino acids. V lost 2 bases, J lost 1 base, and 12 bases lay in between. Germline V gene data show CDR1 as MNHEY and CDR2 as SVGAGI. CDR3 loop: CASSYDPLESGNTIYF. The CDR3 DNA reads TGTGCCAGCAGTTACGACCCCCTGGAGTCTGGAAACACCATATATTTT.

This chain uses TRBV5-1 with TRBJ2-1; D perhaps matches TRBD2 (5 bases). With 2 bases removed from V and 5 bases from J, the gap between germline ends came to 14 bases. The germline V gene encodes CDR1 SGHRS and CDR2 YFSETQ. There are 15 residues in the CDR3. In DNA form, the CDR3 reads TGCGCCAGCAGCTTCGGGTTAGGACTTAACAATGAGCAGTTCTTC. Translating it yields CASSFGLGLNNEQFF.

The V and J genes are TRBV11-1 and TRBJ2-6; perhaps TRBD1 as D (5 bases). Germline lookup yields CDR1 SGHAT and CDR2 FQDESV (reference sequence). The CDR3 is made up of 15 amino acids. V was shortened by 5 bases and J by 3 bases, with 11 bases between the two germline ends. The CDR3 nucleotides read TGTGCCAGCAGCCCCAGGGCAGTTGGGGCCAACGTCCTGACTTTC. It yields the protein CASSPRAVGANVLTF.

The V gene is TRBV5-5, the J gene TRBJ2-5; possibly TRBD1 for D (6 bases). This CDR3 region has 14 residues. V lost 3 bases and J lost 5, with 14 bases in between. Germline V lookup: CDR1 SGHKS, CDR2 YYEKEE (reference sequence). The CDR3 nucleotides read TGTGCCAGCAGCTGGGCAGGGGTCGAGGAGACCCAGTACTTC. The encoded protein is CASSWAGVEETQYF.

The rearrangement joins TRBV6-5 to TRBJ1-2; D not resolved. Looked up from germline, CDR1 is MNHEY and CDR2 is SVGAGI. CDR3 size: 15 residues. V lost 4 bases to trimming and J lost 0 bases, with 12 bases between them. The CDR3 reads CASSSYGTTNYGYTF. CDR3 coding DNA: TGTGCCAGCAGTTCATATGGAACTACTAACTATGGCTACACCTTC.

V usage is TRBV2 and J usage is TRBJ2-7; the D gene is possibly TRBD2 (6 bases). Germline CDR1 SNHLY, CDR2 FYNNEI. CDR3 length: 15 residues. Trimming shortened V by 5 bases and J by 0 bases, and 14 bases separated the two germline ends. As DNA, the CDR3 is TGTGCCAGCAGTCCTGAGGCGGGGTACTCCTACGAGCAGTACTTC. Its protein product is CASSPEAGYSYEQYF.

This clone was seen a few times. The chain carries TRBV19 and TRBJ1-5; 8 bases match TRBD1. Germline loops: CDR1 LNHDA, CDR2 SQIVND (reference sequence). The CDR3 contains 15 residues. V lost 5 bases and J lost 1; bases outside the gene matches: 4. The CDR3 sequence: CASSPRQGSNQPQHF. The CDR3 DNA reads TGTGCCAGTAGTCCAAGACAGGGGAGCAATCAGCCCCAGCATTTT.

V is TRBV29-1 and J is TRBJ2-7; possible D gene TRBD2, 6 bases. The CDR3 runs to 12 residues. V was cut by 4 bases and J by 3 bases, with 10 bases left in between. Germline CDR1 is SQVTM and CDR2 is ANQGSEA. Here the CDR3 reads CSVVRDGYEQYF. The CDR3 DNA reads TGCAGCGTTGTGCGGGACGGCTACGAGCAGTACTTC.

The chain is built from TRBV11-2 and TRBJ2-1; D is unclear. The CDR3 covers 15 residues. Trimming took off 0 bases at V and 5 bases at J, with 11 bases between the two ends. CDR1 and CDR2 from the germline V gene are SGHAT and FQNNGV. DNA of the CDR3: TGTGCCAGCAGCTTAGAGCAGGTTCCGCACAATGAGCAGTTCTTC. Protein sequence: CASSLEQVPHNEQFF.